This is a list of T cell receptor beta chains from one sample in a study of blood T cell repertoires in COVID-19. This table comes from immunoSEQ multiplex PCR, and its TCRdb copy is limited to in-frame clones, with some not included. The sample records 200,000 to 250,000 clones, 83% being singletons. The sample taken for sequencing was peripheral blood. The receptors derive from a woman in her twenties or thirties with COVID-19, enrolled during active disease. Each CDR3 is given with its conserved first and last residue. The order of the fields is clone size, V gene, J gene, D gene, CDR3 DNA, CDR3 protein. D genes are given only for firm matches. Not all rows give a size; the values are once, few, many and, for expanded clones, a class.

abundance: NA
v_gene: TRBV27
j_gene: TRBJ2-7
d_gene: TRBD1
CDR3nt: TGTGCCAGCAGTTCAAGTGACAGGGGGCGGGAGCAGTACTTC
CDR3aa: CASSSSDRGREQYF

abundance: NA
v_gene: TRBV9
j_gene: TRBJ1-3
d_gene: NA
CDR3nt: TGTGCCAGCAGCGTAGGAAGAATGGGGGAGGCCACCATATATTTT
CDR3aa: CASSVGRMGEATIYF

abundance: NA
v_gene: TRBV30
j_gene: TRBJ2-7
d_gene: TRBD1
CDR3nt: TGTGCCGGGACAGGGTTGTTCGCCTACGAGCAGTACTTC
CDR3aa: CAGTGLFAYEQYF

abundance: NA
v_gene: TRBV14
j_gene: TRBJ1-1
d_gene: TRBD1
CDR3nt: TGTGCCAGCAGCCAAGGTATTCGAGGCAGGGGGCGCGGCACTGAAGCTTTCTTT
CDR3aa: CASSQGIRGRGRGTEAFF

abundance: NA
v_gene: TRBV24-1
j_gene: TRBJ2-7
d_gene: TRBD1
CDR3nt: TGTGCCACCAGTGTTGACAGGGAAACCTACGAGCAGTACTTC
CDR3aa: CATSVDRETYEQYF

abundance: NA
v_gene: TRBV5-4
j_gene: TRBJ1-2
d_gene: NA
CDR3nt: TGTGCCAGCAGCTTGGGAGGCAGCAACTATGGCTACACCTTC
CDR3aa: CASSLGGSNYGYTF

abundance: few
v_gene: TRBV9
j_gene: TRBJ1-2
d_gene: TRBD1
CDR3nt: TGTGCCAGCAGCCGGGACAGCAACTATGGCTACACCTTC
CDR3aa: CASSRDSNYGYTF

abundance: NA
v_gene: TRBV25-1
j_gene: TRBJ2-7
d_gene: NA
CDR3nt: TGTGCCAGTAAAAGCGTGAATTCAGAGGAGCAGTACTTC
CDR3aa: CASKSVNSEEQYF

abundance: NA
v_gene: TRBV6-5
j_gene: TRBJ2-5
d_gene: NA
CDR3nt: TGTGCCAGCCGGGGTACTTATCAAGAGACCCAGTACTTC
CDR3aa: CASRGTYQETQYF

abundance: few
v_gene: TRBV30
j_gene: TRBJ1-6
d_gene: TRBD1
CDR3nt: TGTGCCTGGACTCGGACAGGGAGCCTTAAAGGGAATTCACCCCTCCACTTT
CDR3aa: CAWTRTGSLKGNSPLHF

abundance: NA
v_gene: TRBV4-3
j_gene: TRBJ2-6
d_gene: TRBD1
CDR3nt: TGCGCCAGCAGCCAAGAACGGGACAGCCAACCCTCTGGGGCCAACGTCCTGACTTTC
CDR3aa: CASSQERDSQPSGANVLTF

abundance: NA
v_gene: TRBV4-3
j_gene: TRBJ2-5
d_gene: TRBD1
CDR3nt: TGCGCCAGCAGCCAGATGGGGACAGCGAACCAAGAGACCCAGTACTTC
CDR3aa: CASSQMGTANQETQYF

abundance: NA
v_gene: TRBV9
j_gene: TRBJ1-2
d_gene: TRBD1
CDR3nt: TGTGCCAGCACCCTGGGACAGGGGCGCAACTATGGCTACACCTTC
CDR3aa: CASTLGQGRNYGYTF

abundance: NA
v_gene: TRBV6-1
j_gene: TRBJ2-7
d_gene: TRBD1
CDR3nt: TGTGCCAGCAGTGACGTGACAGGGGGCAGCGACGAGCAGTACTTC
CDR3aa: CASSDVTGGSDEQYF

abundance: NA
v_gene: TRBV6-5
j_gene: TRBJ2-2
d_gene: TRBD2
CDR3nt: TGTGCCACCACTCCCGAGGGCGGGAGTATCGGGGAGCTGTTTTTT
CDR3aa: CATTPEGGSIGELFF

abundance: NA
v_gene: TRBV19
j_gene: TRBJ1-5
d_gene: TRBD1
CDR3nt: TGTGCCAGTACCGAAGGACAGGGAACATATCAGCCCCAGCATTTT
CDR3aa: CASTEGQGTYQPQHF

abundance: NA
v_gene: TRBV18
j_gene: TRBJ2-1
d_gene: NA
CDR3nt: TGTGCCAGCTCATCCGGCGGCGGGACGAAGAATACATACAATGAGCAGTTCTTC
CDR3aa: CASSSGGGTKNTYNEQFF

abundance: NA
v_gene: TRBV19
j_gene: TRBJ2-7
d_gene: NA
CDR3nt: TGTGCCAGTATCTCGCCCTACCGCGAGCAGTACTTC
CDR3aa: CASISPYREQYF

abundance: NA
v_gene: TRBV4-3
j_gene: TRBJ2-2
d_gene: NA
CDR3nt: TGCGCCAGCAGCCAAGCGGGAGTGAATACCGGGGAGCTGTTTTTT
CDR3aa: CASSQAGVNTGELFF

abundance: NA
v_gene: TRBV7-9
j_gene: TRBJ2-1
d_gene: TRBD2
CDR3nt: TGTGCCAGCAGCCGGACTAGCGGGAGGAATGAGCAGTTCTTC
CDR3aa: CASSRTSGRNEQFF

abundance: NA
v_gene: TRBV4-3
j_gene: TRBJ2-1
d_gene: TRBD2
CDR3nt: TGCGCCAGCAGCCTAGCGGGAGGGGATGAGCAGTTCTTC
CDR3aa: CASSLAGGDEQFF

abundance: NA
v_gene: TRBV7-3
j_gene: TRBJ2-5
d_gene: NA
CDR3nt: TGTGCCAGCAGCGCGAGGGGGTTAGGGGAGACCCAGTACTTC
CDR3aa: CASSARGLGETQYF

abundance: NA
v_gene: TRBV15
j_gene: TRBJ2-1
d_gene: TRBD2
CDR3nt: TGTGCCACCAGCAGAGCGACTAGCGGGGACAATGAGCAGTTCTTC
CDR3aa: CATSRATSGDNEQFF

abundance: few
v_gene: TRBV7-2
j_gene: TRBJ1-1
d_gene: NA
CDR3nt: TGTGCCAGCAGCTTTATGAGGGACACTGAAGCTTTCTTT
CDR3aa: CASSFMRDTEAFF

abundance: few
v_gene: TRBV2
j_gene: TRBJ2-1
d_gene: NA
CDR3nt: TGTGCCAGCAGGAGGGGGGGGCGATCAAATGAGCAGTTCTTC
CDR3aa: CASRRGGRSNEQFF

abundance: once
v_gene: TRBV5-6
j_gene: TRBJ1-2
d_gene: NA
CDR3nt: TGTGCCAGCAGCTCGGGGGGCCGGGACTATGGCTACACCTTC
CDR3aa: CASSSGGRDYGYTF

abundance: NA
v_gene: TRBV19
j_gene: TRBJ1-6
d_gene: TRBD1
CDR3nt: TGTGCCAGTAGTGCGGACAGGGGGTACTCACCCCTCCACTTT
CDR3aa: CASSADRGYSPLHF

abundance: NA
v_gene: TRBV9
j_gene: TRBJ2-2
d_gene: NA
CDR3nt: TGTGCCAGCAGCGTATCAGGGATGGACGGGGAGCTGTTTTTT
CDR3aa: CASSVSGMDGELFF

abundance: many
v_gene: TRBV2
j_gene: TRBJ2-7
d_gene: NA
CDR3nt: TGTGCCAGCAGTGAAGTTGTAGCCCTCGAGCAGTACTTC
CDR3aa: CASSEVVALEQYF

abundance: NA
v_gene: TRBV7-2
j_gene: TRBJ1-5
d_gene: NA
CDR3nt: TGTGCCAGCAGCTTGAGGGCAGGGGATCAGCCCCAGCATTTT
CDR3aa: CASSLRAGDQPQHF

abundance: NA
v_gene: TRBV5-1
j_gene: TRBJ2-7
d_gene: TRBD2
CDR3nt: TGCGCCAGCAGCTTGGATAGCGGGCCTTACGAGCAGTACTTC
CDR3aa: CASSLDSGPYEQYF

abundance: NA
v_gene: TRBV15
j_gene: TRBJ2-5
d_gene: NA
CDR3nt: TGTGCCACCAGACAGGGTTTTTGGGAGACCCAGTACTTC
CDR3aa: CATRQGFWETQYF

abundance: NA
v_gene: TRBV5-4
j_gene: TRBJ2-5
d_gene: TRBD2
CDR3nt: TGTGCCAGCAGCGTTAGGGTCGGTAGCGGGTGGGAGACCCAGTACTTC
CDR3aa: CASSVRVGSGWETQYF

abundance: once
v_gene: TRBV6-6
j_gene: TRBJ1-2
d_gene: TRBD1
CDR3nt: TGTGCCAGCAATCCAACAGGGGGCTATGGCTACACCTTC
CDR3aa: CASNPTGGYGYTF

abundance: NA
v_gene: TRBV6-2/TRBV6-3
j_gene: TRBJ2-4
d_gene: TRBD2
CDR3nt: TGTGCCAGCAGTTACCCGGGGACTAGCGGAGTCCTAGCCAAAAACATTCAGTACTTC
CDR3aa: CASSYPGTSGVLAKNIQYF

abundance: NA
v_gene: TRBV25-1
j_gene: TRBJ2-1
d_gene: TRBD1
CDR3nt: TGTGCCAGCAGTCCACAGGGGGCATTTTGGGAGCAGTTCTTC
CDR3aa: CASSPQGAFWEQFF

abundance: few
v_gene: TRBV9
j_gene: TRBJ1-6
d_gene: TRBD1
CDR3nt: TGTGCCAGCAGCGAGGACAGGGGATCCTATAATTCACCCCTCCACTTT
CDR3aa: CASSEDRGSYNSPLHF

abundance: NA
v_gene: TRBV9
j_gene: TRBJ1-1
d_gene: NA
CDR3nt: TGTGCCAGCAGCACAGGGAACACTGAAGCTTTCTTT
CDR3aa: CASSTGNTEAFF

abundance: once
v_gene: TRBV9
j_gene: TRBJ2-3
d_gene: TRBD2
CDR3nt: TGTGCCAGCAGCGTAGTGCGAGCGGGGGGACGAGATACGCAGTATTTT
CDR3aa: CASSVVRAGGRDTQYF

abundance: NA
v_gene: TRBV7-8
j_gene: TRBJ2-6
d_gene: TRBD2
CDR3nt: TGTGCCAGCAGCCCCCACTCGCGGGGAGGGCCTGGGGCCAACGTCCTGACTTTC
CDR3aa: CASSPHSRGGPGANVLTF

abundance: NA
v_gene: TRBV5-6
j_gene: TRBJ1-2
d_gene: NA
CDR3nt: TGTGCCAGCAGCTTGGCCTTAGGGCAGATAACGGGGAATGGCTACACCTTC
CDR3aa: CASSLALGQITGNGYTF

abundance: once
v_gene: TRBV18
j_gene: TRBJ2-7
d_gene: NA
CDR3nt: TGTGCCAGCTCACCTCCCTTGCACCAGGGTGGCTACGAGCAGTACTTC
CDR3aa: CASSPPLHQGGYEQYF

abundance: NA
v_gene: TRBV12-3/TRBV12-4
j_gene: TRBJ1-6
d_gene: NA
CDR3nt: TGTGCCAGCAGTTTAGGGGCCTCACCCCTCCACTTT
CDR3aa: CASSLGASPLHF

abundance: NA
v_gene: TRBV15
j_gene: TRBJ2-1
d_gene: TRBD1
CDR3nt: TGTGCCACCAGCAGACGGGACAGGGGGCTTTACAATGAGCAGTTCTTC
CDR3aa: CATSRRDRGLYNEQFF

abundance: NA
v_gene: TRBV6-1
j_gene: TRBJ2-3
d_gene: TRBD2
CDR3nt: TGTGCCAGCAGTGAAGTAAGCGGGGGGGCCACAGATACGCAGTATTTT
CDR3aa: CASSEVSGGATDTQYF

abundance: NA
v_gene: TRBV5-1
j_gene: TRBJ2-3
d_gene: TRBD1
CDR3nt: TGCGCCAGCAGCCCAGGACAGGGGGCATCTGATACGCAGTATTTT
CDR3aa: CASSPGQGASDTQYF

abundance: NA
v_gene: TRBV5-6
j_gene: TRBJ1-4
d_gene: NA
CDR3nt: TGTGCCAGCAGCTTCCGAAAGACAGCTAATGAAAAACTGTTTTTT
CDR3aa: CASSFRKTANEKLFF